Following are 25 T cell receptor beta chains from one sample sequenced in a study of blood T cells in healthy people across ages. Combining a sample-barcoded 5' primer with a J-beta primer mix, a second PCR ran for roughly 7 to 12 cycles. MiXCR, run by TCRdb on the 5' RACE reads, gives a single entry per CDR3 protein. The sample has around 1,000,000 distinct CDR3 sequences, about 23% seen once. The sample also formed part of further work on T cells of mothers and their children.

Material: blood. These TCRs come from a girl aged 2 to 10 in good health.

The chain combines TRBV4-1 with TRBJ1-2, with 7 bases that match TRBD1. Germline values: CDR1 MGHRA, CDR2 YSYEKL. The CDR3 is made up of 16 amino acids. V gave up 1 base and J gave up 4 bases; unmatched junction bases: 9. CDR3 DNA: TGCGCCAGCAGCCAAGGAGGGAGGGCAGGGGGCTATGGCTACACCTTC. This encodes CASSQGGRAGGYGYTF.

The table lists this clonotype with a few counts. V usage is TRBV5-1 and J usage is TRBJ2-5; 9 positions match TRBD1. The assigned J gene may be wrong: the sequence end matches TRBJ2-7 better. This CDR3 has 16 amino acids. Germline V CDR1 and CDR2: SGHRS, YFSETQ. The CDR3 nucleotides are TGCGCCAGCAGCTCAGAACAGGGGGCTCTGCACTACGAGCAGTACTTC. Its protein product is CASSSEQGALHYEQYF.

The chain uses TRBV20-1 and TRBJ2-4; D unresolved. Germline loops: CDR1 DFQATT, CDR2 SNEGSKA (reference sequence). Trimming shortened V by 0 bases and J by 5 bases, and 11 bases separated the two germline ends. The CDR3 has 14 residues. CDR3 bases: TGCAGTGCTAGAGACAGATCCATCCAAAACATTCAGTACTTC. This translates into CSARDRSIQNIQYF.

J is TRBJ2-5 and V is TRBV9; the match to TRBD2 covers 11 bases. The DNA end is more similar to TRBJ2-1, so the J call may be wrong. This CDR3 comprises 17 residues. Germline V gene data show CDR1 as SGDLS and CDR2 as YYNGEE. The CDR3 reads CASSVDGTSGDYNEQFF. DNA of the CDR3: TGTGCCAGCAGCGTAGATGGGACTAGCGGAGATTACAATGAGCAGTTCTTC.

This clonotype was counted a few times. This chain joins TRBV24-1 and TRBJ2-1, with D perhaps being TRBD1 or TRBD2 (5 bases each). The J call is in doubt because the DNA end fits TRBJ2-7 better. Per the germline V gene, CDR1 is KGHDR and CDR2 is SFDVKD. This CDR3 comprises 13 residues. The CDR3 spells CATSDPQGREQYF. For the CDR3, the DNA is TGTGCCACCAGTGATCCCCAGGGACGCGAGCAGTACTTC.

This chain joins TRBV29-1 and TRBJ2-7, with TRBD1 as a possible D gene (6 bases). CDR1 is SQVTM, CDR2 ANQGSEA, per germline. V lost 5 bases and J 6 bases, leaving 11 bases between the germline ends. There are 11 residues in the CDR3. CDR3: CSVRLGGEQYF. CDR3 nucleotide sequence: TGCAGCGTTAGGTTAGGGGGCGAGCAGTACTTC.

This rearrangement joins TRBV28 to TRBJ1-2; tentatively, D is TRBD1 (5 bases). Trimming pared 5 bases from V and 2 bases from J, leaving 18 bases between. CDR1 is MDHEN and CDR2 is SYDVKM in the germline V gene. This CDR3 has 16 residues. The CDR3 region is CASSAGTNFGNYGYTF. CDR3 bases: TGTGCCAGCAGTGCCGGGACCAACTTCGGGAACTATGGCTACACCTTC.

J is TRBJ2-5 and V is TRBV20-1; D ambiguous. The germline CDR1 and CDR2 sequences are DFQATT and SNEGSKA (reference sequence). Trimming removed 6 bases from V and 1 base from J, with 9 bases in between. This CDR3 comprises 12 residues. The DNA of the CDR3 is TGCAGTGCGACACACATCCAAGAGACCCAGTACTTC. Protein: CSATHIQETQYF.

This clonotype was observed a few times. The chain has TRBV28 and TRBJ2-5; possibly TRBD2 for D (5 bases). Judging by the DNA end, TRBJ2-1 fits better; the J call may be wrong. The CDR3 is made up of 12 amino acids. The V gene's germline CDR1 is MDHEN and CDR2 SYDVKM. The chain's CDR3 is CASTWGANEQFF. The CDR3 DNA follows: TGTGCCAGCACATGGGGAGCGAATGAGCAGTTCTTC.

The J gene is TRBJ1-2, the V gene TRBV20-1; 7 bases align to TRBD1. With V trimmed by 1 base and J by 0 bases, 5 bases remained unmatched. Germline CDR1 reads DFQATT; CDR2 reads SNEGSKA (reference sequence). The CDR3 extends over 15 amino acids. The CDR3 bases are TGCAGTGCTAGAGGACAGGGCCTTACTAACTATGGCTACACCTTC. Translating it yields CSARGQGLTNYGYTF.

Only a few counts were recorded for this clonotype. The rearrangement uses TRBV4-3 and TRBJ1-2, with unresolved D. Trimming removed 0 bases at V and 0 bases at J, with 14 bases between. Germline V gene data show CDR1 as LGHNA and CDR2 as YSLEER. This CDR3 region has 17 residues. The CDR3 loop is CASSQDLGRISNYGYTF. The DNA for the CDR3 is TGCGCCAGCAGCCAAGATCTGGGCAGAATATCTAACTATGGCTACACCTTC.

The chain has TRBV7-2 and TRBJ2-5; 11 bases align to TRBD2. J gave up 7 bases and V 5 bases, and 12 bases lay outside the gene matches. CDR3 length equals 16 residues. Germline V gene lookup returns CDR1 SGHTA and CDR2 FQGNSA. The CDR3 protein is CASSPDSGGGRGTQYF. The CDR3 DNA reads TGTGCCAGCAGCCCGGATAGCGGGGGGGGCCGGGGGACCCAGTACTTC.

There are a few counts of this clonotype. The chain combines TRBV27 with TRBJ2-7; 8 nucleotides match TRBD1. The CDR3 has 14 amino acids. Germline V lookup: CDR1 MNHEY, CDR2 SMNVEV (reference sequence). J lost 0 bases, V lost 6 bases, and 4 bases had no gene match. The CDR3 loop is CASRLTGGSYEQYF. As DNA, the CDR3 is TGTGCCAGCAGACTCACAGGGGGCTCCTACGAGCAGTACTTC.

The chain employs TRBV29-1 and TRBJ1-2; TRBD1 aligns across 10 bases. Germline V gene sequence: CDR1 SQVTM, CDR2 ANQGSEA. The CDR3 contains 15 residues. V was clipped by 5 bases and J by 4 bases; unmatched bases: 10. The CDR3 coding sequence is TGCAGCGTTCTTAGCCGGGACAGGGGAGCCTATGGCTACACCTTC. Its protein is CSVLSRDRGAYGYTF.

The V call is TRBV4-1, the J call TRBJ2-6; possible D gene TRBD2, 5 bases. The V end was cut by 3 bases, the J end by 0 bases, with 9 bases between. The CDR3 extends over 16 amino acids. Germline loops: CDR1 MGHRA, CDR2 YSYEKL. CDR3 DNA: TGCGCCAGCAGCCACGCCGGAGGCTCTGGGGCCAACGTCCTGACTTTC. It encodes CASSHAGGSGANVLTF.

Many counts were recorded for this clonotype. This chain links TRBV11-2 with TRBJ2-7, with 7 nucleotides matching TRBD1. CDR3 length: 14 residues. V lost 5 bases and J lost 3; bases outside the gene matches: 7. Per the germline V gene, CDR1 is SGHAT and CDR2 is FQNNGV. CDR3: CASSLQTGRYEQYF. The CDR3 bases are TGTGCCAGCAGCCTGCAGACAGGGCGCTACGAGCAGTACTTC.

As DNA, the CDR3 is TGTGCCAGCAGCCAAGATGATCCAGCGGCAGGAGACACCATATATTTT. Amino acids: CASSQDDPAAGDTIYF. The chain has TRBV4-2 and TRBJ1-3, with unresolved D. The V gene's germline CDR1 is LGHNA and CDR2 YNFKEQ. Trimming removed 0 bases from V and 8 bases from J, with 17 bases in between. The CDR3 is 16 amino acids.

This clonotype was picked up a small number of times. The chain employs TRBV20-1 and TRBJ2-7; 7 bases are shared with TRBD1. In germline, CDR1 is DFQATT, CDR2 SNEGSKA (reference sequence). The V and J ends lost 2 bases and 3 bases, in that order; junction bases with no gene match: 7. The CDR3 runs 14 residues. CDR3 sequence: CSARTGTALYEQYF. In DNA form, the CDR3 reads TGCAGTGCTAGAACCGGGACAGCTCTCTACGAGCAGTACTTC.

This clonotype was counted at least ten times. The CDR3 protein is CSALSGREADTQYF. In nucleotides, the CDR3 is TGCAGTGCGCTTAGCGGGAGAGAGGCAGATACGCAGTATTTT. This chain connects TRBV20-1 to TRBJ2-3, with TRBD2 matching over 9 bases. The CDR3 is 14 residues long. With V trimmed by 6 bases and J by 4 bases, 8 bases remained unmatched. Looked up from germline, CDR1 is DFQATT and CDR2 is SNEGSKA (reference sequence).

The chain joins TRBV3-1 to TRBJ1-6; 9 nucleotides align to TRBD1. V shed 1 base, J shed 7 bases, and the junction held 5 bases outside the gene matches. Germline CDR1 is LGHDT and CDR2 is YNNKEL (reference sequence). The CDR3 is 16 residues long. CDR3 in DNA: TGTGCCAGCAGCCAAGGTGGAGGGACAGGGAATTCACCCCTCCACTTT. Encoded protein: CASSQGGGTGNSPLHF. The entire variable domain, with the rest obtained from reference TRBV3-1 and TRBJ1-6, is as follows: DTAVSQTPKYLVTQMGNDKSIKCEQNLGHDTMYWYKQDSKKFLKIMFSYNNKELIINETVPNRFSPKSPDKAHLNLHINSLELGDSAVYFCASSQGGGTGNSPLHFGNGTRLTVT.

The table lists this clonotype with a few counts. This chain links TRBV5-1 with TRBJ2-3; D is perhaps TRBD2 (6 bases). The CDR3 runs to 16 residues. The V gene lost 0 bases and the J gene lost 3 bases, with 14 bases spanning the gap. Germline V gene sequence: CDR1 SGHRS, CDR2 YFSETQ. CDR3 region: CASSLGGRESTDTQYF. Written as DNA, the CDR3 is TGCGCCAGCAGCTTGGGAGGTCGGGAGTCGACAGATACGCAGTATTTT.

The table lists this clonotype with many counts. The chain links TRBV28 to TRBJ2-3; 7 nucleotides align to TRBD2. V was pared by 6 bases and J by 9 bases, with 3 bases of the junction left unmatched. CDR1 MDHEN and CDR2 SYDVKM come from the germline V gene. The CDR3 has 11 amino acids. Here the CDR3 DNA reads TGTGCCAGCAGCTTTAGCGGGACGCAGTATTTT. Its protein is CASSFSGTQYF.

As regards this clonotype: One end of the junction does not line up with germline, which may come from a read error. The chain recombines TRBV20-1 with TRBJ2-6, with D unclear. CDR1 is DFQATT, CDR2 SNEGSKA, per germline (reference sequence). This CDR3 region has 13 residues. CDR3 protein: CGARAPGANVLTF. The CDR3 DNA follows: TGCGGTGCTAGAGCTCCTGGGGCCAACGTCCTGACTTTC.

The chain employs TRBV3-1 and TRBJ2-1; TRBD2 might be the D (5 bases). The CDR3 runs 12 residues. CDR1 and CDR2 from the germline V gene are LGHDT and YNNKEL (reference sequence). Between the trimmed V and J ends, which lost 4 bases and 8 bases, there was a span of 9 bases. The CDR3 is CASSPGLYEQFF. The CDR3 nucleotides are TGTGCCAGCAGCCCTGGACTTTATGAGCAGTTCTTC.

This rearrangement joins TRBV7-2 to TRBJ1-1; D is undetermined. This CDR3 is built from 13 residues. The germline CDR1 and CDR2 sequences are SGHTA and FQGNSA. Trimming removed 6 bases at V and 6 bases at J, with 14 bases between. CDR3 region: CASSSDLGAEAFF. CDR3 nucleotides: TGTGCCAGCAGTTCTGACTTAGGCGCTGAAGCTTTCTTT. Together with reference TRBV7-2 and TRBJ1-1, the CDR3 gives the full variable domain: GAGVSQSPSNKVTEKGKDVELRCDPISGHTALYWYRQSLGQGLEFLIYFQGNSAPDKSGLPSDRFSAERTGGSVSTLTIQRTQQEDSAVYLCASSSDLGAEAFFGQGTRLTVV.